In this sample, the clone carrying this T cell receptor beta chain turned up many times. The antigen is not known. V lost 4 bases and J 0 bases, leaving 9 bases between the germline ends. The germline V gene has CDR1 SEHNR and CDR2 FQNEAQ (reference sequence). CDR3 size: 14 residues. The TCRbeta library was prepared with unique molecular identifiers. Each CDR3 protein is one row after TCRdb ran MiXCR on the PCR reads. Here the sample spans approximately 500,000 distinct CDR3 sequences, roughly a tenth being singletons. The sample originates from a study of T-cell reconstitution after alpha-beta-depleted transplantation in children. Study observations and caveats: The study reportedly traced alpha-beta T cells about two months after transplant to several hundred expanded graft clones. Recipient T cells and thymic progenitors that survived gave rise to the high TCRbeta diversity observed at day 60 in some patients. Newly made T cells mostly supplied T-cell counts and diversity one year after transplant.

The source material was PBMCs, sampled before TCRalphabeta/CD19-depleted stem cell transplant. The chain employs TRBV7-9 and TRBJ1-2, with D hard to call. The receptor comes from a child aged 2 to 15 with inherited bone marrow failure, due to receive a stem cell transplant. CDR3 sequence (DNA): TGTGCCAGCAGCTACCGCCGTTCTAACTATGGCTACACCTTC. Its translation: CASSYRRSNYGYTF.